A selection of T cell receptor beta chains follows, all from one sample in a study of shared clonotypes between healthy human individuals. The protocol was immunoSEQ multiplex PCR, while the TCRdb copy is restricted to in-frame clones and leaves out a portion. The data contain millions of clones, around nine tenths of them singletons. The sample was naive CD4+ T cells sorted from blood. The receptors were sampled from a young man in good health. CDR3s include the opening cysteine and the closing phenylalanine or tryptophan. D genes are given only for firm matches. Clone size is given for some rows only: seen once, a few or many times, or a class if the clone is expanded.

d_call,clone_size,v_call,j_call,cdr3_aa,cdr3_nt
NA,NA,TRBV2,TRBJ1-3,CASSVEDTIYF,TGTGCCAGCAGTGTGGAAGACACCATATATTTT
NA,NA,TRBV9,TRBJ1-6,CASSVASRSENSPLHF,TGTGCCAGCAGCGTAGCGTCCAGAAGCGAAAATTCACCCCTCCACTTT
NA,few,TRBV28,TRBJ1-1,CASSFQMGEAFF,TGTGCCAGCAGTTTTCAGATGGGGGAAGCTTTCTTT
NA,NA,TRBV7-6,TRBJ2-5,CASSLAGSFKGETQYF,TGTGCCAGCAGCTTAGCTGGGTCCTTCAAGGGGGAGACCCAGTACTTC
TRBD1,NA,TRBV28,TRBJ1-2,CASGDRYYGYTF,TGTGCCAGCGGGGACAGGTACTATGGCTACACCTTC
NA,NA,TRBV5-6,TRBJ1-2,CASSLGRNYGYTF,TGTGCCAGCAGCCTAGGACGGAACTATGGCTACACCTTC
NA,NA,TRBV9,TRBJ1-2,CASSVGTTPDFYGYTF,TGTGCCAGCAGCGTAGGTACTACCCCAGATTTCTATGGCTACACCTTC
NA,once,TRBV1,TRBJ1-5,CTSGFSGTGDHQPQHF,TGCACCAGCGGATTCTCCGGGACAGGGGACCATCAGCCCCAGCATTTT
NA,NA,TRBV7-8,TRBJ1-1,CASSLAQVQPSRAFF,TGTGCCAGCAGCTTAGCGCAGGTTCAGCCCTCGAGAGCTTTCTTT
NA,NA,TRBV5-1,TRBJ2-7,CASSSRGGAYEQYF,TGCGCCAGCAGCTCCAGGGGGGGCGCCTACGAGCAGTACTTC
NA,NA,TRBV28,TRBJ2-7,CASSPQGEYYEQYF,TGTGCCAGCAGTCCCCAAGGGGAATACTACGAGCAGTACTTC
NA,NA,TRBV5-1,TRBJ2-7,CASTRGGTASYEQYF,TGCGCCAGCACCCGGGGCGGGACGGCCTCCTACGAGCAGTACTTC
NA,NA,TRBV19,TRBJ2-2,CASSMAQNTGELFF,TGTGCCAGTAGTATGGCACAAAACACCGGGGAGCTGTTTTTT
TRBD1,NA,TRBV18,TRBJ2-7,CASSPPAGDSSYEQYF,TGTGCCAGCTCGCCCCCGGCAGGGGACAGCTCCTACGAGCAGTACTTC
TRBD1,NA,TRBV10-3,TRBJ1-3,CAISGGQGAGNTIYF,TGTGCCATCAGTGGGGGACAGGGGGCTGGAAACACCATATATTTT
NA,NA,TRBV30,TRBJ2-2,CAWSVKYGATNTGELFF,TGTGCCTGGAGTGTAAAGTACGGGGCGACTAACACCGGGGAGCTGTTTTTT
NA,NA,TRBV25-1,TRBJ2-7,CASTRGNEQYF,TGTGCCAGCACAAGGGGGAACGAGCAGTACTTC